This T cell receptor (beta chain) was observed in a study of CD8+CD57+ T cells in acquired aplastic anemia. Study details: DNA per sorted CD4+ or CD8+ sample ranged about 0.2 to 30 ug, averaging roughly 3.2 ug. Researchers reported that healthy donors averaged about 10 million reads for CD4+ cells. Study-level results: Controls did not differ significantly from patients in CD8+ Simpson's diversity. Patients shared twenty-nine CD8+ CDR3 sequences with controls.

The TCR beta profiling, which covered VDJ combination and CDR3 sequence, was carried out using genomic DNA as the template. TCRdb reanalysed the reads using MiXCR and keeps one entry per CDR3 protein. The sample lists 190,000 or so distinct CDR3 sequences; roughly 55% were seen once. The CDR3 length is 14 residues. V was trimmed by 1 base and J by 6 bases, leaving 10 bases between them. The germline CDR1 and CDR2 sequences are SGHTA and FQGNSA. Points on this clonotype: What it binds is unknown.

Specimen: sorted CD4+, CD8+, or CD8+CD57+ T cells (not recorded which) from PBMCs. The chain uses TRBV7-2 and TRBJ2-1; D call uncertain. This TCR was sampled from a human donor in good health. The CDR3 loop reads CASSLEGAANEQFF. The DNA for the CDR3 is TGTGCCAGCAGCTTAGAGGGTGCCGCCAATGAGCAGTTCTTC.